This TCR beta chain was captured in a study of blood T cell repertoires in COVID-19. Study overall: PBMCs, B-cell-depleted T cells, or T cells provided the cDNA or gDNA that made up the material.

The CDR3 runs to 11 residues. The trim removed 7 bases at V and 4 bases at J, leaving 2 bases unmatched. Germline V gives CDR1 DFQATT, CDR2 SNEGSKA (reference sequence). Generated by immunoSEQ multiplex PCR, the TCRdb table keeps only in-frame clones and is missing some. The sample records 150,000 or so clones, 80% to 90% being singletons. The clonotype comes from an older man with acute or convalescent COVID-19. J is TRBJ1-2 and V is TRBV20-1, with 8 bases identical to TRBD1. The material sequenced was peripheral blood. CDR3 residues: CSGTGPYGYTF. The CDR3 nucleotides are TGCAGTGGGACAGGGCCCTATGGCTACACCTTC.